A selection of T cell receptor beta chains follows, all from one sample in a study of T cell repertoires in cytomegalovirus infection. No cognate antigen is known for these TCRs. TCRdb analysed the reads with MiXCR anew, one entry per CDR3 protein. The sample holds about 770,000 distinct CDR3 sequences, roughly 29% seen once. Sample: cultured CD8+ T cells from PBMCs, taken from culture after CMV antigen stimulation. The receptors stem from a human donor in good health (CMV status not recorded). Some clones in this sample may be carry-over from other donors' samples. CDR3s include the opening cysteine and the closing phenylalanine or tryptophan. The D gene is left open where the match is weak. Rows may omit the clone size; those that give it use once, few, many or a size class.

clone size: NA; J gene: TRBJ2-3; V gene: TRBV19; D gene: NA; CDR3 DNA: TGTGCCTCTCAGGAGACTAACACAGATACGCAGTATTTT; CDR3 protein: CASQETNTDTQYF
clone size: many; J gene: TRBJ2-7; V gene: TRBV7-6; D gene: TRBD1; CDR3 DNA: TGTGCCAGCAGCACCGAACAGGGGGCGGTGGGCTACGAGCAGTACTTC; CDR3 protein: CASSTEQGAVGYEQYF
clone size: NA; J gene: TRBJ1-2; V gene: TRBV7-9; D gene: NA; CDR3 DNA: TGTGCCAACAGCTTCATAACTCCCGTGGATGGCTACACCTTC; CDR3 protein: CANSFITPVDGYTF
clone size: NA; J gene: TRBJ2-7; V gene: TRBV10-3; D gene: NA; CDR3 DNA: TGTGCCATCAGTGACACCCTCGTTGGCAGGGACTACGAGCAGTACTTC; CDR3 protein: CAISDTLVGRDYEQYF
clone size: few; J gene: TRBJ2-3; V gene: TRBV5-5; D gene: NA; CDR3 DNA: TGTGCCAGCAGCTTGGCCGTCTATACAGATACGCAGTATTTT; CDR3 protein: CASSLAVYTDTQYF
clone size: NA; J gene: TRBJ2-1; V gene: TRBV6-4; D gene: NA; CDR3 DNA: TGTGCCACCTTCGAGCGTAAGAATGAGCAGTTCTTC; CDR3 protein: CATFERKNEQFF
clone size: NA; J gene: TRBJ1-2; V gene: TRBV7-2; D gene: NA; CDR3 DNA: TGTGCCAGCAGCGATCATCCTGACAGTTTCCTTAACTATGGCTACACCTTC; CDR3 protein: CASSDHPDSFLNYGYTF
clone size: few; J gene: TRBJ1-2; V gene: TRBV5-5; D gene: TRBD1; CDR3 DNA: TGTGCCAGCAGCCGACAGGGGGACTCCTATGGCTACACCTTC; CDR3 protein: CASSRQGDSYGYTF
clone size: NA; J gene: TRBJ2-2; V gene: TRBV27; D gene: NA; CDR3 DNA: TGTGCCGTCGCTGCAGAGAACACCGGGGAGCTGTTTTTT; CDR3 protein: CAVAAENTGELFF
clone size: NA; J gene: TRBJ1-1; V gene: TRBV7-6; D gene: TRBD1; CDR3 DNA: TGTGCCAGCAGCTCGGGACAGTCAGGTTGGACTGAAGCTTTCTTT; CDR3 protein: CASSSGQSGWTEAFF
clone size: NA; J gene: TRBJ2-2; V gene: TRBV6-6; D gene: TRBD1; CDR3 DNA: TGTGCCAGCAGTTACTCGCGGGACAGGGATACCGGGGAGCTGTTTTTT; CDR3 protein: CASSYSRDRDTGELFF